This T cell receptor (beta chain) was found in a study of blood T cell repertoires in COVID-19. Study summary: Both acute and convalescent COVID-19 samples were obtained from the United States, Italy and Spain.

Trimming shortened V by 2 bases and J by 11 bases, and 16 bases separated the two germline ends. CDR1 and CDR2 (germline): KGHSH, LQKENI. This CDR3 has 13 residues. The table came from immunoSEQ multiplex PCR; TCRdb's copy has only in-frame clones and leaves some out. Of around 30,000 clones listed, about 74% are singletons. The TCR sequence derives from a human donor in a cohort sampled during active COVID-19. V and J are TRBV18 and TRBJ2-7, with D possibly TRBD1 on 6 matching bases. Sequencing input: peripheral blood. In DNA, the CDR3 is TGTGCCAGCTCACCAGGGGGCCCGGGACATAAGTACTTC. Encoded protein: CASSPGGPGHKYF.